This T cell receptor beta chain originates from a study of blood T cell repertoires in COVID-19. The V gene lost 3 bases and the J gene lost 6 bases, with 11 bases spanning the gap. The germline V gene has CDR1 LNHDA and CDR2 SQIVND (reference sequence). The CDR3 is made up of 14 amino acids. Sequencing was performed with immunoSEQ multiplex PCR; in TCRdb, only in-frame clones are kept and a portion is missing. The sample lists roughly 11,000 clones; 83% were seen once. Sequenced material: peripheral blood. The receptor's source is a human donor in a cohort sampled during active COVID-19. The chain recombines TRBV19 with TRBJ1-4; the D gene is possibly TRBD1 (6 bases). For the CDR3, the DNA is TGTGCCAGTAGTATCCTGACAGGAGATGAAAAACTGTTTTTT. The encoded protein is CASSILTGDEKLFF.